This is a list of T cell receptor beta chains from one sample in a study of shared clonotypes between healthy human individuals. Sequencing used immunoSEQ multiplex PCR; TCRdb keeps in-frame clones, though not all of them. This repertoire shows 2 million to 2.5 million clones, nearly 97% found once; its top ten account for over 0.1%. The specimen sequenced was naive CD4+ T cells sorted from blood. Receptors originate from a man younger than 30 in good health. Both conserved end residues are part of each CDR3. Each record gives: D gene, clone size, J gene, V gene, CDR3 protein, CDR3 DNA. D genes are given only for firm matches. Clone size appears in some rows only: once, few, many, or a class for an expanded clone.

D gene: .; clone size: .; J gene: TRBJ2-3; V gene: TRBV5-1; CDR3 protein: CASSSNSGARTDTQYF; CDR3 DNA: TGCGCCAGCAGCTCCAACTCAGGAGCACGCACAGATACGCAGTATTTT
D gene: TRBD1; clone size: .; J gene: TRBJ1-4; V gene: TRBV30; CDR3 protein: CAWSGLGQGIEKLFF; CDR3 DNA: TGTGCCTGGAGTGGGCTTGGACAGGGGATTGAAAAACTGTTTTTT
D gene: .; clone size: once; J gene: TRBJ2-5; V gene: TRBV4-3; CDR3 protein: CASSQGAAGEETQYF; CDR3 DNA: TGCGCCAGCAGCCAAGGGGCCGCAGGGGAAGAGACCCAGTACTTC
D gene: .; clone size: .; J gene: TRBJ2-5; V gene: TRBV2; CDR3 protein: CASSLELQETQYF; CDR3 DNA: TGTGCCAGCAGTCTGGAACTGCAAGAGACCCAGTACTTC
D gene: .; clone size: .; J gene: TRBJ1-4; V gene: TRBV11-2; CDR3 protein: CASSLGTGGTNEKLFF; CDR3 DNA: TGTGCCAGCAGCCTTGGGACGGGGGGGACTAATGAAAAACTGTTTTTT
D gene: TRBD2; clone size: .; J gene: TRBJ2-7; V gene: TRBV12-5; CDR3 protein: CASGLLASGSYEQYF; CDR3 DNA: TGTGCTAGTGGTTTGTTGGCTAGCGGGAGCTACGAGCAGTACTTC
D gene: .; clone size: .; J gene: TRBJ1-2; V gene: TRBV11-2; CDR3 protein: CASSLDRVPLDYGYTF; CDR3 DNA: TGTGCCAGCAGCTTAGACCGGGTCCCACTAGACTATGGCTACACCTTC
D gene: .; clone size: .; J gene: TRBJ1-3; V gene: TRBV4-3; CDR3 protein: CASSQDFPGPDKGIYF; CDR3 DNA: TGCGCCAGCAGCCAAGATTTCCCCGGACCCGACAAGGGGATATATTTT
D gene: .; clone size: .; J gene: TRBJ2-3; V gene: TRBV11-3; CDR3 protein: CASSLGLFGGGGTDTQYF; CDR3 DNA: TGTGCCAGCAGCTTAGGACTGTTCGGGGGAGGAGGCACAGATACGCAGTATTTT
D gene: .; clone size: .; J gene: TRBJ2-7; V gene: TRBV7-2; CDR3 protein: CASSYESLREQYF; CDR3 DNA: TGTGCCAGCAGCTATGAATCGTTAAGGGAGCAGTACTTC
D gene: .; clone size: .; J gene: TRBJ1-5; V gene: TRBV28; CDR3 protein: CASSTTWGNSNQPQHF; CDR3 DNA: TGTGCCAGCAGCACCACATGGGGGAATAGCAATCAGCCCCAGCATTTT
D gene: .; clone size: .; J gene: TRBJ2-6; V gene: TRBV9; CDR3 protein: CASGQGSGANVLTF; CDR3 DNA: TGTGCCAGCGGCCAGGGCTCTGGGGCCAACGTCCTGACTTTC
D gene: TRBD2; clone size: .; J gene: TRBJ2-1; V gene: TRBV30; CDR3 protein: CAGLAGGYNEQFF; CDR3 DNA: TGTGCCGGACTAGCGGGGGGATACAATGAGCAGTTCTTC
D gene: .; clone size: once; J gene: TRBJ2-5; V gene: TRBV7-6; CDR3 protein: CASSLELGLTQETQYF; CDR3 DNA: TGTGCCAGCAGCTTAGAACTAGGTTTAACACAAGAGACCCAGTACTTC
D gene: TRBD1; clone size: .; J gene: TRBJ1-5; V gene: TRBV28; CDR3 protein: CASSPGDTTGVRRPQHF; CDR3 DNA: TGTGCCAGCAGTCCCGGGGACACTACAGGGGTCCGGCGGCCCCAGCATTTT
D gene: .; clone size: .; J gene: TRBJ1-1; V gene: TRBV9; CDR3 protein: CASSVGGGGVNTEAFF; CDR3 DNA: TGTGCCAGCAGCGTAGGAGGGGGTGGCGTGAACACTGAAGCTTTCTTT
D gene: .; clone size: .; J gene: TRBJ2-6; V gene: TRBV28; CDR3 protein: CASSWGAFGANVLTF; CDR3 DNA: TGTGCCAGCAGTTGGGGGGCGTTTGGGGCCAACGTCCTGACTTTC
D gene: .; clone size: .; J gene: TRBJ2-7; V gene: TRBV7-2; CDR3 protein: CASSPVANYEQYF; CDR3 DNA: TGTGCCAGCAGCCCCGTAGCCAACTACGAGCAGTACTTC
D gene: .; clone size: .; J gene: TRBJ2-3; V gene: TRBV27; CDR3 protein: CATARGGGTDTQYF; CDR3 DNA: TGTGCCACCGCGAGGGGCGGGGGCACAGATACGCAGTATTTT
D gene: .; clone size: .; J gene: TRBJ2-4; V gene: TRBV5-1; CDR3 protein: CASSLGQGTDIQYF; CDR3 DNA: TGCGCCAGCAGCTTGGGGCAGGGGACGGACATTCAGTACTTC
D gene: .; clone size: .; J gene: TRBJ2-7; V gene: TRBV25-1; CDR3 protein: CASSVRSEQYF; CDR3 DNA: TGTGCCAGCAGTGTGAGGAGCGAGCAGTACTTC
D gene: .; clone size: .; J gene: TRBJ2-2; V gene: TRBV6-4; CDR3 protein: CASSVEAGLRELFF; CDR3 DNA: TGTGCCAGCAGTGTGGAGGCGGGTCTTCGGGAGCTGTTTTTT
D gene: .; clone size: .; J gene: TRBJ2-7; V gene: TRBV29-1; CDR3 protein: CSVESAYEQYF; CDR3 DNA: TGCAGCGTTGAATCCGCTTACGAGCAGTACTTC
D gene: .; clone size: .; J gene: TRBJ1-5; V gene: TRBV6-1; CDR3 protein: CASSRGQWQPQHF; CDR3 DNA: TGTGCCAGCAGCCGGGGCCAATGGCAGCCCCAGCATTTT
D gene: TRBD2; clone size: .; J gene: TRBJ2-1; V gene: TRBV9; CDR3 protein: CASSALGLAVYNEQFF; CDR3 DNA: TGTGCCAGCAGCGCCCTCGGACTAGCGGTTTACAATGAGCAGTTCTTC
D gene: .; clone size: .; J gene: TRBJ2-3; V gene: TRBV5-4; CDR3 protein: CASSLGGGSTDTQYF; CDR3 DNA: TGTGCCAGCAGCTTGGGAGGGGGGAGCACAGATACGCAGTATTTT
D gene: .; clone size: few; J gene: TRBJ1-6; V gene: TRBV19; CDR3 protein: CASSVGDSARSPLHF; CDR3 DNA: TGTGCCAGTAGTGTAGGGGATAGCGCGCGTTCACCCCTCCACTTT
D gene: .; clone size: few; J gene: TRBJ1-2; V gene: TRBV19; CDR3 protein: CASSIDRQRGHGYTF; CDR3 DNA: TGTGCCAGTAGTATAGATCGACAGCGAGGGCATGGCTACACCTTC
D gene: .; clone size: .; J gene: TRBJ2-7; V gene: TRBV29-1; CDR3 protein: CSARRGNYEQYF; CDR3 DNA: TGCAGCGCCCGGAGGGGGAACTACGAGCAGTACTTC
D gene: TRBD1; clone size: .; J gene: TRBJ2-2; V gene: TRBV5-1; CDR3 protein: CASSLEGQGNTGELFF; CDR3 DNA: TGCGCCAGCAGCTTGGAGGGACAGGGAAACACCGGGGAGCTGTTTTTT
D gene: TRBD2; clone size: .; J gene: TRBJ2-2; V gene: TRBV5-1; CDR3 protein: CASSLLAVGELFF; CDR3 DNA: TGCGCCAGCAGCTTGCTAGCGGTCGGGGAGCTGTTTTTT
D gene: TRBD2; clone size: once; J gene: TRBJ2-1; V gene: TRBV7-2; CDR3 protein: CASSVRSSGRGEQFF; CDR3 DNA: TGTGCCAGCAGCGTTCGATCGAGCGGGAGGGGAGAGCAGTTCTTC
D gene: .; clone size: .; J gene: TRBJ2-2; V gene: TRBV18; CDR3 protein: CASSPGTDTGELFF; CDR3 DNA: TGTGCCAGCTCACCCGGGACGGACACCGGGGAGCTGTTTTTT
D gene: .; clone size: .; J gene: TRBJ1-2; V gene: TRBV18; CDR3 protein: CASSPPGSNYGYTF; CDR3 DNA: TGTGCCAGCTCACCACCAGGGTCTAACTATGGCTACACCTTC
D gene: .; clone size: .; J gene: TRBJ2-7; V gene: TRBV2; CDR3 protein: CASSEALRGYEQYF; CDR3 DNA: TGTGCCAGCAGTGAAGCGCTTCGCGGCTACGAGCAGTACTTC
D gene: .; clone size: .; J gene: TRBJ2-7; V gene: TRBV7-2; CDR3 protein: CASSLVEGAYEQYF; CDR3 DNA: TGTGCCAGCAGCTTAGTGGAGGGAGCTTACGAGCAGTACTTC
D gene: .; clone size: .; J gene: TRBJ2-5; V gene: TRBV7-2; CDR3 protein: CASSQSSPRGTQYF; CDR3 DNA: TGTGCCAGCAGTCAGAGCAGCCCCCGGGGGACCCAGTACTTC
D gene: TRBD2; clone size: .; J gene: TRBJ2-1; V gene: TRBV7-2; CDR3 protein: CASSLAPSGSGNEQFF; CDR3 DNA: TGTGCCAGCAGCTTAGCCCCTAGCGGGAGTGGCAATGAGCAGTTCTTC
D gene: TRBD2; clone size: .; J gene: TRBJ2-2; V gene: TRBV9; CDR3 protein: CASSVLAGVAGELFF; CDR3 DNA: TGTGCCAGCAGCGTGTTGGCGGGAGTAGCCGGGGAGCTGTTTTTT
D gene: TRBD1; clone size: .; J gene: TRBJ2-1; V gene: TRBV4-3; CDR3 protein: CASSQDNWDRGLNEQFF; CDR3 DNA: TGCGCCAGCAGCCAAGACAACTGGGACAGGGGATTGAATGAGCAGTTCTTC
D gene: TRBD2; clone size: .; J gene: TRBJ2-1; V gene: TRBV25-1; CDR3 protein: CASSGGVRSGRKDEQFF; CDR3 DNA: TGTGCCAGCAGTGGGGGGGTCCGTAGCGGGAGAAAGGATGAGCAGTTCTTC
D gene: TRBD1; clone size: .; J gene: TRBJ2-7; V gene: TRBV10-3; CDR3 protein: CAISDSGTGIYEQYF; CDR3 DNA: TGTGCCATCAGTGATTCGGGGACAGGAATCTACGAGCAGTACTTC
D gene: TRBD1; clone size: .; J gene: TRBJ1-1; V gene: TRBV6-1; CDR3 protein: CASLDRPPKNTEAFF; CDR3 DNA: TGTGCCAGCCTGGACAGGCCACCGAAGAACACTGAAGCTTTCTTT
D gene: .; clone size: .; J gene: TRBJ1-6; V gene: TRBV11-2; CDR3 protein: CASSPRESIVNSPLHF; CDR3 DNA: TGTGCCAGCAGCCCCCGGGAGAGTATAGTTAATTCACCCCTCCACTTT
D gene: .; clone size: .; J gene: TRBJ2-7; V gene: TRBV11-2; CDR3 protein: CASSLRAGLSSYEQYF; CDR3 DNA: TGTGCCAGCAGCTTACGGGCGGGCCTCAGCTCCTACGAGCAGTACTTC
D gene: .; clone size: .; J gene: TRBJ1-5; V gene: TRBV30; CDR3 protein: CAWSVRGGNQPQHF; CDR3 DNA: TGTGCCTGGAGTGTCAGAGGGGGCAATCAGCCCCAGCATTTT
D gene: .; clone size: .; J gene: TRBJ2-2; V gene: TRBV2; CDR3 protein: CASSEALVLRTGELFF; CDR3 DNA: TGTGCCAGCAGTGAAGCGCTTGTCTTACGCACCGGGGAGCTGTTTTTT
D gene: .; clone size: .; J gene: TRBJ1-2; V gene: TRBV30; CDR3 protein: CAWSETNYGYTF; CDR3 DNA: TGTGCCTGGAGTGAAACTAACTATGGCTACACCTTC
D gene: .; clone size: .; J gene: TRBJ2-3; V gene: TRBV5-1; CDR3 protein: CASSGDHTDTQYF; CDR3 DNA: TGCGCCAGCAGCGGGGACCACACAGATACGCAGTATTTT
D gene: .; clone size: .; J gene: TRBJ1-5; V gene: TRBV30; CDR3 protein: CAWSVGGGHQPQHF; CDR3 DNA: TGTGCCTGGAGTGTAGGGGGGGGACATCAGCCCCAGCATTTT
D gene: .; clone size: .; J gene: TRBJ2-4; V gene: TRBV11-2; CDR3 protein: CASSLGAQRLQYF; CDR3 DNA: TGTGCCAGCAGCTTAGGGGCGCAGCGACTGCAGTACTTC
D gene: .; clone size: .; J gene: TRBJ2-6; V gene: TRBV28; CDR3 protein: CASSLPGSGANVLTF; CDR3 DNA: TGTGCCAGCAGTTTACCAGGGTCTGGGGCCAACGTCCTGACTTTC
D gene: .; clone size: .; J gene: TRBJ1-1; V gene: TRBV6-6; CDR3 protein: CASNRQSEAFF; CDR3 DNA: TGTGCCAGCAACCGACAGAGTGAAGCTTTCTTT
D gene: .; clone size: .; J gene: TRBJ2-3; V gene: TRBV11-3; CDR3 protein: CASSLEGKGTDTQYF; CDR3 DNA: TGTGCCAGCAGCTTAGAAGGGAAAGGGACAGATACGCAGTATTTT